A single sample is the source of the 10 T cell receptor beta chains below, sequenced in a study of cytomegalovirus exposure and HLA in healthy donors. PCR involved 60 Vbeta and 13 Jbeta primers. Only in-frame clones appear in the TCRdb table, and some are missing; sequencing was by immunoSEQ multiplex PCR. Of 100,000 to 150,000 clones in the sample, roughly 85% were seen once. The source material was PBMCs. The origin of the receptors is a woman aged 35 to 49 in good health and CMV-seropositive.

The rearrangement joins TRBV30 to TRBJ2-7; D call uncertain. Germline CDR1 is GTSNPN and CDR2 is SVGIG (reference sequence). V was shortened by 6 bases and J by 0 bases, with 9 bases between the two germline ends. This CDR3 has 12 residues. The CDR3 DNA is TGTGCCTGCCAAGACAACTCCTACGAGCAGTACTTC. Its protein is CACQDNSYEQYF.

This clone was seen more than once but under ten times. DNA for the CDR3: TGCAGCGTGGGGGGGCAGGCTGAGTACTTC. This gives the protein CSVGGQAEYF. The genes are TRBV29-1 and TRBJ2-5; D might be TRBD2 (7 bases). The CDR3 is 10 residues long. The germline V gene has CDR1 SQVTM and CDR2 ANQGSEA. Between the trimmed V and J ends, which lost 6 bases and 12 bases, there was a span of 14 bases.

CDR3 sequence (DNA): TGTGCTAGTGGTTTATCAGGCAATGAGCAGTTCTTC. It encodes CASGLSGNEQFF. The V gene is TRBV12-5, the J gene TRBJ2-1, with unresolved D. Germline-derived CDR1 and CDR2 are LGHNT and FRNRAP. Trimming removed 3 bases at V and 6 bases at J, with 6 bases between. This CDR3 is 12 amino acids long. The full variable domain, with the rest looked up from reference TRBV12-5 and TRBJ2-1, is DARVTQTPRHKVTEMGQEVTMRCQPILGHNTVFWYRQTMMQGLELLAYFRNRAPLDDSGMPKDRFSAEMPDATLATLKIQPSEPRDSAVYFCASGLSGNEQFFGPGTRLTVL.

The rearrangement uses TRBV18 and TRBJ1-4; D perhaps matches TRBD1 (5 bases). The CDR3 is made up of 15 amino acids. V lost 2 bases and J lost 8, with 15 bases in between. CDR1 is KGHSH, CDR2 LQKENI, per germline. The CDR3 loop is CASSPEQGMVEKLFF. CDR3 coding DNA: TGTGCCAGCTCACCAGAGCAGGGTATGGTAGAAAAACTGTTTTTT.

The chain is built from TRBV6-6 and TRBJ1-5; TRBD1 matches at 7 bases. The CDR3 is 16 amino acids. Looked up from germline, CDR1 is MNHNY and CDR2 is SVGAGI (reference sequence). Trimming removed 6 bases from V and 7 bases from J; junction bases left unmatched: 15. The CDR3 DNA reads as TGTGCCAGCAGCCCTCCCTACTCAGGGGGGAGCCAGCCCCAGCATTTT. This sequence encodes CASSPPYSGGSQPQHF.

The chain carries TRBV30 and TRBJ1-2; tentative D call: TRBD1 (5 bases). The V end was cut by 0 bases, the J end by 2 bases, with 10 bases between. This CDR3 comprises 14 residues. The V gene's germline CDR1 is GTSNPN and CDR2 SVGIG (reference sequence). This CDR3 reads CAWSVGGENYGYTF. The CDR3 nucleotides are TGTGCCTGGAGTGTTGGAGGGGAGAACTATGGCTACACCTTC.

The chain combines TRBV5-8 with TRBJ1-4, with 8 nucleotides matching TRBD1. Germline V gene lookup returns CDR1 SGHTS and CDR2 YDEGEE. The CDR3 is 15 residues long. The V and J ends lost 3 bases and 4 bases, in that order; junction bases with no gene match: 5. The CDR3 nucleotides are TGTGCCAGCAGCTCGGCCGGACAGGGTAATGAAAAACTGTTTTTT. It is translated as CASSSAGQGNEKLFF.

CDR3 nucleotides: TGTGCCATCAGTGAGCAGGATACGAACACCGGGGAGCTGTTTTTT. Amino acid sequence: CAISEQDTNTGELFF. J is TRBJ2-2 and V is TRBV10-3; no clear D gene. Germline loops: CDR1 ENHRY, CDR2 SYGVKD. V gave up 2 bases and J gave up 0 bases, with 7 bases separating them. This CDR3 is 15 amino acids long.

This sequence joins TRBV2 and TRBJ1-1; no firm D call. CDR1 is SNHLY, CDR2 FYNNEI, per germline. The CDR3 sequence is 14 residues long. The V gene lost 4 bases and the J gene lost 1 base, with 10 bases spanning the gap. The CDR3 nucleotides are TGTGCCAGCAGTGTTCACAGAGAGAACACTGAAGCTTTCTTT. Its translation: CASSVHRENTEAFF.

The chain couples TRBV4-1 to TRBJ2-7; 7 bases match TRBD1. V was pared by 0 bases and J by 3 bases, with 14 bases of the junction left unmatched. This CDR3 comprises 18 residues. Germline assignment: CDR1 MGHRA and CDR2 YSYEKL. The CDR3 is CASSQEGTGAGAIYEQYF. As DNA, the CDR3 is TGCGCCAGCAGCCAAGAAGGAACAGGGGCAGGCGCGATCTACGAGCAGTACTTC.